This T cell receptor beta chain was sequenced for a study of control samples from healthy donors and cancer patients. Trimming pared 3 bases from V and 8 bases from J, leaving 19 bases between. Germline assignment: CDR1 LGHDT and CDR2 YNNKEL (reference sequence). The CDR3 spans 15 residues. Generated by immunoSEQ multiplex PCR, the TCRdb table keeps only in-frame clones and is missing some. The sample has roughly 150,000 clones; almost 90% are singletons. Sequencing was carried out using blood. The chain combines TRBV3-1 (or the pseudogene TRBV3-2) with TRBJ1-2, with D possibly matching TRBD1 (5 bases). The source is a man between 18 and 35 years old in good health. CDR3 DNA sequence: TGTGCCAGCAGCCACTCCACCCGGGGGGGGAGAGGCTACACCTTC. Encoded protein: CASSHSTRGGRGYTF.